This T cell receptor beta chain was obtained from a study of blood T cell repertoires in COVID-19. A single count supports this clone. The protocol was immunoSEQ multiplex PCR, while the TCRdb copy is restricted to in-frame clones and leaves out a portion. Of roughly 320,000 clones in the sample, under 90% were seen once. The clonotype comes from a woman in her twenties or thirties with COVID-19, enrolled during active disease. The sequencing sample was made of peripheral blood.

CDR3 residues: CAISENRDRDTEAFF. CDR3 DNA: TGTGCCATCAGTGAGAACAGGGACCGGGACACTGAAGCTTTCTTT. The genes are TRBV10-3 and TRBJ1-1; perhaps TRBD1 as D (6 bases). This CDR3 is 15 amino acids long. Looked up from germline, CDR1 is ENHRY and CDR2 is SYGVKD. V was trimmed by 2 bases and J by 3 bases, leaving 13 bases between them.